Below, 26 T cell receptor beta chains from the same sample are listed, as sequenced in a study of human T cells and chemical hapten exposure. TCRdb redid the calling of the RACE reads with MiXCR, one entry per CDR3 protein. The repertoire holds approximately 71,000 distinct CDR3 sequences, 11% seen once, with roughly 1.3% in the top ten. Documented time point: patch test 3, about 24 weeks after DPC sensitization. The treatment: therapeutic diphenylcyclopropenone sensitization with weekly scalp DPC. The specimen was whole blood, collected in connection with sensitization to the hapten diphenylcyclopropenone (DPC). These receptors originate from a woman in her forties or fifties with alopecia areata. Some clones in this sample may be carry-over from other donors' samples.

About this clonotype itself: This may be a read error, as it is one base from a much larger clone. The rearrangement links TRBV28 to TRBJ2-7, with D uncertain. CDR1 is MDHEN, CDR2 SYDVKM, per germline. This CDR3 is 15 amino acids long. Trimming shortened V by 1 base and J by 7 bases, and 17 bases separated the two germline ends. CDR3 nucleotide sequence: TGTGCCAGCAGTTTATCCTCAACATACTTTTGGGAGCAGTACTTC. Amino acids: CASSLSSTYFWEQYF.

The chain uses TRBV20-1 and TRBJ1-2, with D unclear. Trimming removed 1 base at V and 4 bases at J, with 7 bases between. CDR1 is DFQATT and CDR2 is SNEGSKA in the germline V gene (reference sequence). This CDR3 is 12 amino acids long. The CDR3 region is CSARGHTYGYTF. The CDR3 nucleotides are TGCAGTGCTAGAGGCCACACCTATGGCTACACCTTC.

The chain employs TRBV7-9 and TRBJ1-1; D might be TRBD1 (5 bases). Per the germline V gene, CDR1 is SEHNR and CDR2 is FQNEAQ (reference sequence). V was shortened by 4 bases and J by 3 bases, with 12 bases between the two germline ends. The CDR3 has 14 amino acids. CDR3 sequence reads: CASSWDGWYTEAFF. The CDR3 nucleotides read TGTGCCAGCAGCTGGGACGGATGGTACACTGAAGCTTTCTTT. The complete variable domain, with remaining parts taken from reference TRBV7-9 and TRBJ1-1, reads DTGVSQNPRHKITKRGQNVTFRCDPISEHNRLYWYRQTLGQGPEFLTYFQNEAQLEKSRLLSDRFSAERPKGSFSTLEIQRTEQGDSAMYLCASSWDGWYTEAFFGQGTRLTVV.

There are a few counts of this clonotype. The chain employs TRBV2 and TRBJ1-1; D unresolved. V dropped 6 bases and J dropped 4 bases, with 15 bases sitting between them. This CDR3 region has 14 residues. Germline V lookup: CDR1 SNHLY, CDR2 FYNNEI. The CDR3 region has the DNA TGTGCCAGCAGGACCGCCGGGGATGGCACTGAAGCTTTCTTT. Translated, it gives CASRTAGDGTEAFF.

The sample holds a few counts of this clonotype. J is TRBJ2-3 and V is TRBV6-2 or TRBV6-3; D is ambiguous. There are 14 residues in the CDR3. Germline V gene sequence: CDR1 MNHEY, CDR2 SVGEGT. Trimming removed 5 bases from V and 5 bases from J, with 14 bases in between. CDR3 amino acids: CASSELRPKDTQYF. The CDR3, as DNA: TGTGCCAGCAGTGAGTTAAGACCGAAAGATACGCAGTATTTT.

The CDR3, as DNA: TGCGCCAGCAGCCAAGATGAACTAGCGGGAATTTCCTACAATGAGCAGTTCTTC. Protein sequence: CASSQDELAGISYNEQFF. The V call is TRBV4-1, the J call TRBJ2-1; 10 nucleotides line up with TRBD2. CDR3 length: 18 amino acids. CDR1 and CDR2 from the germline V gene are MGHRA and YSYEKL. V dropped 0 bases and J dropped 1; count of bases not matched to a gene: 6.

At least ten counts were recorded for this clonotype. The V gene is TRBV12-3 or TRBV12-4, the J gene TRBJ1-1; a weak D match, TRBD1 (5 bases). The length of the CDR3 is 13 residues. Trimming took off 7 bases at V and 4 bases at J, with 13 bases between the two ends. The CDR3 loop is CASTPGGVTEAFF. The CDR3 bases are TGTGCCAGCACCCCGGGGGGGGTCACTGAAGCTTTCTTT.

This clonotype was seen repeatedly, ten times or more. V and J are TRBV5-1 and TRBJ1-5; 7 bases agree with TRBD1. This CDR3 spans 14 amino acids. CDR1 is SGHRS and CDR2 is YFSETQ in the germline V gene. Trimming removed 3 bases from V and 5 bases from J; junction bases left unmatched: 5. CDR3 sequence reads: CASSSGTEDQPQHF. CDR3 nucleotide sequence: TGCGCCAGCAGCTCCGGGACAGAGGATCAGCCCCAGCATTTT.

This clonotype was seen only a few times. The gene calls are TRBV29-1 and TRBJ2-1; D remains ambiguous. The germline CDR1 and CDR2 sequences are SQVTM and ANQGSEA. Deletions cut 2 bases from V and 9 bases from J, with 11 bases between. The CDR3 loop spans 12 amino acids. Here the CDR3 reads CSVESRVSEQFF. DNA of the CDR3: TGCAGCGTTGAATCCAGAGTCTCTGAGCAGTTCTTC.

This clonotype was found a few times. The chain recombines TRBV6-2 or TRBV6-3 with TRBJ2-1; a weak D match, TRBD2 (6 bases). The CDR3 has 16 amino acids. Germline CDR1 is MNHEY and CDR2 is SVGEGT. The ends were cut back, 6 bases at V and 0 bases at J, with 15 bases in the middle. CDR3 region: CASSRPGVSSYNEQFF. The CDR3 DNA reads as TGTGCCAGCAGCCGACCGGGGGTAAGCTCCTACAATGAGCAGTTCTTC.

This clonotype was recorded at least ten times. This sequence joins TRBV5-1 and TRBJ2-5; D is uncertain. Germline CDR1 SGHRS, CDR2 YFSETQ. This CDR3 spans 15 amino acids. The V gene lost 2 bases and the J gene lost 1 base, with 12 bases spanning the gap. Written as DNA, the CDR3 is TGCGCCAGCAGCTTTGGCGTCTCACCCCAAGAGACCCAGTACTTC. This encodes CASSFGVSPQETQYF. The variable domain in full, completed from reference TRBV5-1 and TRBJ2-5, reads KAGVTQTPRYLIKTRGQQVTLSCSPISGHRSVSWYQQTPGQGLQFLFEYFSETQRNKGNFPGRFSGRQFSNSRSEMNVSTLELGDSALYLCASSFGVSPQETQYFGPGTRLLVL.

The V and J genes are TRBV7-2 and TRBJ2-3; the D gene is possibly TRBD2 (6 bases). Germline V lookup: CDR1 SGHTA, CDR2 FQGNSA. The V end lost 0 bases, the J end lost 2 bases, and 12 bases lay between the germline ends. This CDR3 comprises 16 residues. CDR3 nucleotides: TGTGCCAGCAGCTTAGCGGGACTGGGGGTCACAGATACGCAGTATTTT. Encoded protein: CASSLAGLGVTDTQYF.

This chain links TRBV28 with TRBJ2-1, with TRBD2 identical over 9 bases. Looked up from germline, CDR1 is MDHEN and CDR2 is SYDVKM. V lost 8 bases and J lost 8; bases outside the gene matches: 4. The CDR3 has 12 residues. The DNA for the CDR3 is TGTGCCAGCTGGACTAGCGTCCATGAGCAGTTCTTC. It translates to CASWTSVHEQFF.

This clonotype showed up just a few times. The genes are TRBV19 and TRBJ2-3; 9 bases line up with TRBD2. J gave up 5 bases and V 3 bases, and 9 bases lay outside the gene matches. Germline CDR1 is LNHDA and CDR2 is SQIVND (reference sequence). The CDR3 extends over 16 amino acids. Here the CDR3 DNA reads TGTGCCAGTAGTATTACTGGCGGGGGGGCGAGAGATACGCAGTATTTT. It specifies CASSITGGGARDTQYF.

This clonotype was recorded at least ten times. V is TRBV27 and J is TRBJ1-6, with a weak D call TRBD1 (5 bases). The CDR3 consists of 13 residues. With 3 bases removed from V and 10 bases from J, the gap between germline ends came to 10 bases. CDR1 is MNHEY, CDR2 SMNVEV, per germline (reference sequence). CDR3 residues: CASSFEGRSPLHF. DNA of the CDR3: TGTGCCAGCAGTTTTGAGGGGCGGTCACCCCTCCACTTT.

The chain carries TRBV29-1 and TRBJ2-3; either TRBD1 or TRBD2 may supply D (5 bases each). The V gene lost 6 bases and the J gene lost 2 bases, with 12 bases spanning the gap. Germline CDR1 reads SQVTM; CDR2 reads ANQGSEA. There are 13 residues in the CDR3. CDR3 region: CSVAGTITDTQYF. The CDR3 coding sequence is TGCAGCGTGGCCGGGACGATCACAGATACGCAGTATTTT.

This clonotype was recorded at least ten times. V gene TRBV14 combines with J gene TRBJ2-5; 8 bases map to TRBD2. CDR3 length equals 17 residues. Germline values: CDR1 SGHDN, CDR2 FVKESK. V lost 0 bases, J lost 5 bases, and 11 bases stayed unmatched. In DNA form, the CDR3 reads TGTGCCAGCAGCCAAGATCTTGAGCGGGGGAGGGCGGAGACCCAGTACTTC. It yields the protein CASSQDLERGRAETQYF.

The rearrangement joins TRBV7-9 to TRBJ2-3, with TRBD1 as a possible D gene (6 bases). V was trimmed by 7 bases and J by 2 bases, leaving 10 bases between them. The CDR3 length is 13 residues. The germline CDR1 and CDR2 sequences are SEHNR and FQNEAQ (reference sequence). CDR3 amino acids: CASIGQTTDTQYF. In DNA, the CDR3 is TGTGCCAGCATCGGACAGACCACAGATACGCAGTATTTT.

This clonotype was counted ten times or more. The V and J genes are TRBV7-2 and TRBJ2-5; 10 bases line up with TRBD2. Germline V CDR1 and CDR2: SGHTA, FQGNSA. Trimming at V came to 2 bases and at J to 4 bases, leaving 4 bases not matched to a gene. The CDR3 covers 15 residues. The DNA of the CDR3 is TGTGCCAGCAGCTTAAGCGGGGGGGCCCGAGAGACCCAGTACTTC. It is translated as CASSLSGGARETQYF.

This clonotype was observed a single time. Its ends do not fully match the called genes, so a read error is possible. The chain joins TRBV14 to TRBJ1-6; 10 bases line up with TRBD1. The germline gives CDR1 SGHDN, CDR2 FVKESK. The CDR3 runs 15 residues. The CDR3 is CTSSQGQGVGSPPHF. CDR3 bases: TGTACCAGCAGCCAAGGACAGGGGGTGGGATCACCCCCCCACTTT.

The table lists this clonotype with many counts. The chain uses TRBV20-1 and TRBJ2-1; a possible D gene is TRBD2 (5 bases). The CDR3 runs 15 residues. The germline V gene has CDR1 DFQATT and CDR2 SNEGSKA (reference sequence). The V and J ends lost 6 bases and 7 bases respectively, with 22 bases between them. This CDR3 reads CSARNRGSSMNEQFF. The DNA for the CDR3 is TGCAGTGCGAGAAATAGAGGGTCCTCGATGAATGAGCAGTTCTTC.

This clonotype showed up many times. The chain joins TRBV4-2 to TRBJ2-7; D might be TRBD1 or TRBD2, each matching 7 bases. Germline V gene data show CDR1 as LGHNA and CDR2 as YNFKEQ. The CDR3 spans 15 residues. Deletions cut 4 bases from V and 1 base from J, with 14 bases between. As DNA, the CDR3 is TGTGCCAGCAGCCGCAGCGGGACAGAGTCCTACGAGCAGTACTTC. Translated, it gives CASSRSGTESYEQYF.

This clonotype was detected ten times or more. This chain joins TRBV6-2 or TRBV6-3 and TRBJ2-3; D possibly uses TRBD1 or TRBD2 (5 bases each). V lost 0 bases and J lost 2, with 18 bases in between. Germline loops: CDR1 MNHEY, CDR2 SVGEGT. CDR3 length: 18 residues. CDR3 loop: CASSYSKGARAHTDTQYF. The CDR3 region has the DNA TGTGCCAGCAGTTACTCGAAAGGGGCGCGGGCTCACACAGATACGCAGTATTTT.

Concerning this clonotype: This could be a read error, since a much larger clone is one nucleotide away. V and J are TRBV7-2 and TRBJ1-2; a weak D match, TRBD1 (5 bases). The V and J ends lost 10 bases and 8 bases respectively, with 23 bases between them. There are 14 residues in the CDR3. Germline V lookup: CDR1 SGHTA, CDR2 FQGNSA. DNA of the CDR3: TGTGCCAACAGTAGGACCCAGGACAAGGGGGGCTACACCTTC. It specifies CANSRTQDKGGYTF.

Here the CDR3 DNA reads TGTGCCAGCAGCCAAAGTCCTGGAGCAGGGCAAGAGACCCAGTACTTC. The encoded protein is CASSQSPGAGQETQYF. V usage is TRBV3-1 and J usage is TRBJ2-5, with D possibly being TRBD1 (5 bases). The CDR3 contains 16 residues. Trimming took off 2 bases at V and 2 bases at J, with 15 bases between the two ends. The germline V gene encodes CDR1 LGHDT and CDR2 YNNKEL (reference sequence).

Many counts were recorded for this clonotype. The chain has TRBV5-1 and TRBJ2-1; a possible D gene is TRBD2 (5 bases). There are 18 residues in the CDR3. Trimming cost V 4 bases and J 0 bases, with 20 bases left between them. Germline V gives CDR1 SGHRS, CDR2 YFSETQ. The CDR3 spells CASSPEPIGGYSYNEQFF. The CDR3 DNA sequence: TGCGCCAGCAGCCCGGAGCCGATTGGCGGGTACTCCTACAATGAGCAGTTCTTC.